This TCR beta chain was sequenced in a study of T-cell memory formation after mild COVID-19. 5'RACE with constant-segment primers yielded barcoded, UMI-tagged TCR alpha and TCR beta cDNA libraries. TCRdb analysed the 5' RACE reads with MiXCR anew, one entry per CDR3 protein. The data hold fewer than 300,000 distinct CDR3 sequences, with roughly 18% observed a single time. Findings of the study overall: The study found contracting CD4+ clones mainly in CM and EM and contracting CD8+ clones in EMRA. Clones that shrank (day 15 to 85) were balanced CD4/CD8, whereas later expanders leaned CD4+.

This CDR3 is built from 14 residues. Trimming removed 0 bases from V and 4 bases from J, with 8 bases in between. The germline CDR1 and CDR2 sequences are LGHNA and YSLEER. This clonotype was seen repeatedly, ten times or more. Its antigen remains unidentified. The chain joins TRBV4-3 to TRBJ2-3; no clear D. Sequenced material: PBMCs or a T cell subset sorted from them (not recorded which). The clonotype originates from a man between 18 and 29 years old who had mild COVID-19 (a few samples of this study predate the infection). Cell type and time point are not known. This CDR3 is CASSQDRLADTQYF. In DNA form, the CDR3 reads TGCGCCAGCAGCCAAGATAGGCTCGCAGATACGCAGTATTTT.